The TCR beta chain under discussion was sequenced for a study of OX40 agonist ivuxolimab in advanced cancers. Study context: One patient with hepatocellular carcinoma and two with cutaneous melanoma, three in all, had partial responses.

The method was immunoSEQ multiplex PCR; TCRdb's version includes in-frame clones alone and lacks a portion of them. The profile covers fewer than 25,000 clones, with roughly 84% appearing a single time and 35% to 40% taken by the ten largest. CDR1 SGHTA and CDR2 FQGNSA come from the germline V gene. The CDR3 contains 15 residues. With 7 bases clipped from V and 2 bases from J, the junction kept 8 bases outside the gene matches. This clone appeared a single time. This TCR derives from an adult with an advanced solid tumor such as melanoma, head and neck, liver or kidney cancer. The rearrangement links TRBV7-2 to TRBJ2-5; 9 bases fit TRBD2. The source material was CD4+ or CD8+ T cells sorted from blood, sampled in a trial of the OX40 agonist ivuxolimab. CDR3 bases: TGTGCCAGCACTCCCGGGCGGGGGGGACAAGAGACCCAGTACTTC. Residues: CASTPGRGGQETQYF.